The clone carrying this TCR beta chain has a count of ten or more. The antigen is unknown. The sample originates from a study of identical twins. TCRdb passed the 5' RACE reads through MiXCR, listing each CDR3 protein once. The sample lists under 300,000 distinct CDR3 sequences, about 12% occurring once. Study-wide points: With abundant cord blood beta clonotypes, insertions were fewer; memory repertoires showed no such pattern. Twin pairs had excess sharing that was weaker in beta out-of-frame sequences.

These data also featured in a second study, about yellow fever vaccine responses in identical twins.

This TCR was sampled from a woman aged 18-29 years in good health. The sequenced sample consisted of memory (CD45RO+) T cells sorted from blood.

The chain's CDR3 is CASSLDSSGANVLTF. CDR3 nucleotides: TGTGCCAGCAGCTTGGACAGCTCTGGGGCCAACGTCCTGACTTTC. The chain carries TRBV5-4 and TRBJ2-6; D is uncertain. V lost 0 bases and J 0 bases, leaving 4 bases between the germline ends. The CDR3 length is 15 residues. Per germline, CDR1 SGHNT and CDR2 YYREEE (reference sequence).